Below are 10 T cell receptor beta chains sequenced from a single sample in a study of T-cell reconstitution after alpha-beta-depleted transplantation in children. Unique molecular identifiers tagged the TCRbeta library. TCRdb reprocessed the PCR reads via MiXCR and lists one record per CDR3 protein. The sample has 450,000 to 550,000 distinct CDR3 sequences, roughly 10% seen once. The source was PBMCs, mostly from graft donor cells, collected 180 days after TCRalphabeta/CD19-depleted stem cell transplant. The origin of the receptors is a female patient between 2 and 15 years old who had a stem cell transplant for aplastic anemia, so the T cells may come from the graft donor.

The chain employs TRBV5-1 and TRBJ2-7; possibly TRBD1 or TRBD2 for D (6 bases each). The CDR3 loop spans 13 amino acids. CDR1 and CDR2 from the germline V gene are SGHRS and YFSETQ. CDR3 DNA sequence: TGCGCCACCAGCTTAGGAGGGGGCTACGAGCAGTACGTC. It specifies CATSLGGGYEQYV.

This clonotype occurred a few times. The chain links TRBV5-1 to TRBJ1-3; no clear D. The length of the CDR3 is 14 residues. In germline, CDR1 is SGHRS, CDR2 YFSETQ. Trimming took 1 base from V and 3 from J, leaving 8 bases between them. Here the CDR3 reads CASSLLGDGNTIYF. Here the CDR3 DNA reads TGCGCCAGCAGCTTGTTGGGCGATGGAAACACCATATATTTT.

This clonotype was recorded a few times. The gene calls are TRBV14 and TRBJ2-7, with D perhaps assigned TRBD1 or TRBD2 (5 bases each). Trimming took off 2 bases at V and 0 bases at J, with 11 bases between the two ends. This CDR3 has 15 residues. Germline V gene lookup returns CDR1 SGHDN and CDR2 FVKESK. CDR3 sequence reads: CASSQWGRSSYEQYF. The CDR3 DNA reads TGTGCCAGCAGCCAATGGGGACGGAGCTCCTACGAGCAGTACTTC.

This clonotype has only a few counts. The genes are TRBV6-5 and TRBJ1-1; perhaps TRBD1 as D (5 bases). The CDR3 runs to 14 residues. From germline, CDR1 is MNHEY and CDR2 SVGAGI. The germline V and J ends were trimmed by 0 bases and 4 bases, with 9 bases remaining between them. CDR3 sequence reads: CASSYSPGVTEAFF. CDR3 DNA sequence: TGTGCCAGCAGTTACTCACCGGGGGTCACTGAAGCTTTCTTT.

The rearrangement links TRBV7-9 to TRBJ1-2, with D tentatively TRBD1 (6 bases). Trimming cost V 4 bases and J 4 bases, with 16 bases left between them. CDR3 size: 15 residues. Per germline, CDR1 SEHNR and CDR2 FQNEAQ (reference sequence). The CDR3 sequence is CASSSLDRKGYGYTF. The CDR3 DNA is TGTGCCAGCAGCTCCCTCGACAGGAAGGGCTATGGCTACACCTTC.

The CDR3 DNA reads as TGCAGCGTTCCTGGACCCCGTCGAGCTTTCTTT. This codes for CSVPGPRRAFF. J is TRBJ1-1 and V is TRBV29-1; D is unresolved. V lost 5 bases and J 10 bases, leaving 14 bases between the germline ends. Germline V CDR1 and CDR2: SQVTM, ANQGSEA. This CDR3 is built from 11 residues.

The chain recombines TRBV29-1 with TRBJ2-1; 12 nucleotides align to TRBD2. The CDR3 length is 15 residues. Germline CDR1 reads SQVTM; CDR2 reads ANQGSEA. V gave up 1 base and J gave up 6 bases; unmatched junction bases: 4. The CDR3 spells CSVEARLAGVNEQFF. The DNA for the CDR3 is TGCAGCGTTGAAGCGCGACTAGCGGGAGTCAATGAGCAGTTCTTC.

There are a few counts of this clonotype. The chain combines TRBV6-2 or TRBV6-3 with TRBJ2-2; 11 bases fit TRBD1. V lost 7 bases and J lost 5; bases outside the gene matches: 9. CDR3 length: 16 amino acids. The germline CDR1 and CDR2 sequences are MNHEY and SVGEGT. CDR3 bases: TGTGCCAGCACTCCCGGGACAGGGGGATCAACCGGGGAGCTGTTTTTT. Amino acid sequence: CASTPGTGGSTGELFF.

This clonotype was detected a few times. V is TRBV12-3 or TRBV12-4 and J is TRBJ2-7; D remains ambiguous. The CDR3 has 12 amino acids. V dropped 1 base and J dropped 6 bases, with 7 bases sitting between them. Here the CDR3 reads CASSLGVREQYF. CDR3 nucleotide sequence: TGTGCCAGCAGTTTAGGAGTCCGCGAGCAGTACTTC.

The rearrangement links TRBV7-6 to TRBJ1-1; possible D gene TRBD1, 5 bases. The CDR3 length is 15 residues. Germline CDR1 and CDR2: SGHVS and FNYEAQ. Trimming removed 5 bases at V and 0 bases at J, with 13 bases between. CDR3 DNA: TGTGCCAGCAGCCCCCGGGGCAGCCTGAACACTGAAGCTTTCTTT. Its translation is CASSPRGSLNTEAFF. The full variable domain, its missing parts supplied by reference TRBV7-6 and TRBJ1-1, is GAGVSQSPRYKVTKRGQDVALRCDPISGHVSLYWYRQALGQGPEFLTYFNYEAQQDKSGLPNDRFSAERPEGSISTLTIQRTEQRDSAMYRCASSPRGSLNTEAFFGQGTRLTVV.